This is a list of T cell receptor beta chains from one sample in a study of T cells in Graves' hyperthyroidism and ophthalmopathy. TCRdb itself ran the multiplex PCR reads through MiXCR, one entry per CDR3 protein. Among approximately 610,000 distinct CDR3 sequences listed, over 15% were seen once. Sequencing input: blood. The receptors were sampled from a woman younger than 30 with Graves' hyperthyroidism. CDR3s include the opening cysteine and the closing phenylalanine or tryptophan.

V gene: TRBV7-9; CDR3 protein: CASSSWQGTTNEKLFF
V gene: TRBV14; CDR3 protein: CASGRLGGGSSYNEQFF
V gene: TRBV10-2; CDR3 protein: CASTESYTDTQYF
V gene: TRBV20-1; CDR3 protein: CSARAETGGSWGQPQHF
V gene: TRBV30; CDR3 protein: CAFGPARNTEAFF
V gene: TRBV6-1; CDR3 protein: CASSEAGALGNQPQHF
V gene: TRBV4-1; CDR3 protein: CASSQGVWGNSPLHF
V gene: TRBV13; CDR3 protein: CASSFRSGSYEQYF
V gene: TRBV7-2; CDR3 protein: CASSSVISSRRTDTQYF
V gene: TRBV20-1; CDR3 protein: CSASLLAGGEGEQYF
V gene: TRBV13; CDR3 protein: CASSASGDTDTQYF
V gene: TRBV29-1; CDR3 protein: CSVLGQASTDTQYF
V gene: TRBV3-1; CDR3 protein: CASSQGETQYF
V gene: TRBV7-9; CDR3 protein: CASSHPEEGETQYF
V gene: TRBV12-3/TRBV12-4; CDR3 protein: CASSPSTGTANTEAFF
V gene: TRBV12-3/TRBV12-4; CDR3 protein: CASSPGRLYGYTF
V gene: TRBV20-1; CDR3 protein: CSPTRFLGGIGTQYF
V gene: TRBV28; CDR3 protein: CASNFAGDNTQYF
V gene: TRBV3-1; CDR3 protein: CASSQGVTGFNQPQHF
V gene: TRBV2; CDR3 protein: CASLGVGETQYF
V gene: TRBV29-1; CDR3 protein: CSVGTGNEKLFF
V gene: TRBV9; CDR3 protein: CASSVGGIQETQYF
V gene: TRBV12-3/TRBV12-4; CDR3 protein: CASRQDDSGETQYF
V gene: TRBV12-3/TRBV12-4; CDR3 protein: CASSFGSRGSNQPQHF
V gene: TRBV7-6; CDR3 protein: CASSPSSAGGTYEQYF
V gene: TRBV19; CDR3 protein: CASSIGDWTEAFF
V gene: TRBV20-1; CDR3 protein: CSARDIEREADEQYF
V gene: TRBV6-2/TRBV6-3; CDR3 protein: CASSFPIAGVADTQYF
V gene: TRBV29-1; CDR3 protein: CSVKGREETQYF
V gene: TRBV18; CDR3 protein: CASSPGGTSGNNEQFF
V gene: TRBV6-2/TRBV6-3; CDR3 protein: CASNRAGGGLFYNEQFF
V gene: TRBV6-1; CDR3 protein: CASSTRQGPLTLQETQYF
V gene: TRBV6-9; CDR3 protein: CASSYSQGREKLFF
V gene: TRBV7-9; CDR3 protein: CASKIWEKGQGDYNEQFF
V gene: TRBV30; CDR3 protein: CAFDRSPSGNTIYF
V gene: TRBV7-8; CDR3 protein: CASSFGTPGSSTQYF
V gene: TRBV28; CDR3 protein: CASRGRNRALLEQYF
V gene: TRBV12-3/TRBV12-4; CDR3 protein: CASSGPSGRDEQFF
V gene: TRBV6-2/TRBV6-3; CDR3 protein: CASKPGAYNSPLHF
V gene: TRBV20-1; CDR3 protein: CSARVGSQETQYF
V gene: TRBV6-2/TRBV6-3; CDR3 protein: CASRGRGKNIQYF
V gene: TRBV20-1; CDR3 protein: CSRGLAFTGEQFF
V gene: TRBV14; CDR3 protein: CASSQTGPSYNEQFF
V gene: TRBV3-1; CDR3 protein: CASSAPTEYGYTF
V gene: TRBV5-1; CDR3 protein: CASSLADRSNEQFF
V gene: TRBV6-1; CDR3 protein: CASGSIKNIQYF
V gene: TRBV6-4; CDR3 protein: CASSQSGGETDTQYF
V gene: TRBV2; CDR3 protein: CASSRPGTGIYEQYF
V gene: TRBV7-9; CDR3 protein: CATDILNTQYF
V gene: TRBV12-3/TRBV12-4; CDR3 protein: CASSFPPTRQGPYNEQFF
V gene: TRBV28; CDR3 protein: CASSLMWTGLQPQHF
V gene: TRBV20-1; CDR3 protein: CSATPGREGPYEQYF
V gene: TRBV15; CDR3 protein: CATSLAKQGVRELFF
V gene: TRBV10-2; CDR3 protein: CASRDPNSNSPLHF
V gene: TRBV5-1; CDR3 protein: CASSPTRNSNTGELFF
V gene: TRBV29-1; CDR3 protein: CSVDRTGQETQFF
V gene: TRBV20-1; CDR3 protein: CSAVGLASDTQYF
V gene: TRBV7-2; CDR3 protein: CASSLPVPSEAFF